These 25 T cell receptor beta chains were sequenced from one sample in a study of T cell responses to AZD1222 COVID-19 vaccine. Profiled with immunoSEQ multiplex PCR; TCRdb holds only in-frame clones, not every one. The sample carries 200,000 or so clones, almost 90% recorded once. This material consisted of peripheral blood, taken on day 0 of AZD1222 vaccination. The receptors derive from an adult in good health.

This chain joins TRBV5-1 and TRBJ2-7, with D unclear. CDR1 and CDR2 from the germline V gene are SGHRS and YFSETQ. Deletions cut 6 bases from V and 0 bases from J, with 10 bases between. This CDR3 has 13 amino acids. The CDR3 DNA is TGCGCCAGCAATCGAGACAACTCCTACGAGCAGTACTTC. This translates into CASNRDNSYEQYF.

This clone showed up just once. In DNA form, the CDR3 reads TGTGCCAGCAGCCGACCGAGCTATGGCTACACCTTC. It encodes CASSRPSYGYTF. The genes are TRBV12-3 or TRBV12-4 and TRBJ1-2; D ambiguous. V was shortened by 6 bases and J by 4 bases, with 9 bases between the two germline ends. The CDR3 runs to 12 residues.

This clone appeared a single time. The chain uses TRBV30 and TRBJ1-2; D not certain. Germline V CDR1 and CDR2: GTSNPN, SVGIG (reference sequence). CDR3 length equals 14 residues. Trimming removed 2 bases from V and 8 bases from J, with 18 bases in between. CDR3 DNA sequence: TGTGCCTGGAGTTTTGACTGGACGGGGAGGGGCTACACCTTC. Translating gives CAWSFDWTGRGYTF.

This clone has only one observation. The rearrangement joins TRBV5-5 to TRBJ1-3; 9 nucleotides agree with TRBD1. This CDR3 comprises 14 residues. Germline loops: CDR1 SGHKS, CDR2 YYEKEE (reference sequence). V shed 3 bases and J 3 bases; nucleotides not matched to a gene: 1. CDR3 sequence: CASSWDRVGNTIYF. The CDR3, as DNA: TGTGCCAGCAGCTGGGACAGGGTTGGAAACACCATATATTTT.

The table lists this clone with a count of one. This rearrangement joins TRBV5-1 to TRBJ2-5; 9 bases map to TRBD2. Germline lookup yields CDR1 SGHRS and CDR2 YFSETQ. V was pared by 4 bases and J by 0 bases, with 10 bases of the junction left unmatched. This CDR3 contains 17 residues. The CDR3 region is CASSPGLARSYQETQYF. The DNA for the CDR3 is TGCGCCAGCAGCCCGGGACTAGCACGCTCGTACCAAGAGACCCAGTACTTC.

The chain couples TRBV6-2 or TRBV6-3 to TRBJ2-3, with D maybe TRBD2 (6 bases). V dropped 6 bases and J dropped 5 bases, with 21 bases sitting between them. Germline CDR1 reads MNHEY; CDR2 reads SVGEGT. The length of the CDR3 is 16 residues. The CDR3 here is CASSRPSRGTQDTQYF. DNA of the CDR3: TGTGCCAGCAGCCGCCCGAGTCGGGGGACCCAAGATACGCAGTATTTT.

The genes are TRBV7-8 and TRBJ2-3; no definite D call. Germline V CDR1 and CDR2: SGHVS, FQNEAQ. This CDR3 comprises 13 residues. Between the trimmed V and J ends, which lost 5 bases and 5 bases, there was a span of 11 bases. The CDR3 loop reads CASSSLRVDTQYF. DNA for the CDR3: TGTGCCAGCAGCAGCCTCCGGGTAGATACGCAGTATTTT.

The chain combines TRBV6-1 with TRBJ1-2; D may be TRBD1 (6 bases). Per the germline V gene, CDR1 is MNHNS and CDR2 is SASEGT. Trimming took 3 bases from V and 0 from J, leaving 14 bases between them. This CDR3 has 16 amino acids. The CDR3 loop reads CASSEAGTRSNYGYTF. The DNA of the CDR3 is TGTGCCAGCAGTGAGGCAGGGACAAGGTCTAACTATGGCTACACCTTC.

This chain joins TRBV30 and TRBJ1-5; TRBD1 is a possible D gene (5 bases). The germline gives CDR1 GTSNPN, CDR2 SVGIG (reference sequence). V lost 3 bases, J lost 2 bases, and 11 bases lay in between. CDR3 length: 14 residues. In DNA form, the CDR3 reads TGTGCCTGGAGCCCAGGGCCCGGCAATCAGCCCCAGCATTTT. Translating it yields CAWSPGPGNQPQHF.

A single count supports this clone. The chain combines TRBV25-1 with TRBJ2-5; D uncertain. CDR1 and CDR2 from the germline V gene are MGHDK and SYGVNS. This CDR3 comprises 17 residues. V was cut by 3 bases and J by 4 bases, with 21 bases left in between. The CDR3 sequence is CASSDSVGFARRETQYF. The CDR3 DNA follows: TGTGCCAGCAGTGACTCTGTAGGCTTCGCTAGGCGAGAGACCCAGTACTTC.

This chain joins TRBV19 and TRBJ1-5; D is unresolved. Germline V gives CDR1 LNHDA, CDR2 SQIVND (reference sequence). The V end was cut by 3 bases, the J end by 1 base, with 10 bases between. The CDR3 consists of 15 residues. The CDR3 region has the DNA TGTGCCAGTAGTATCGCCTCAGGAAGCAATCAGCCCCAGCATTTT. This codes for CASSIASGSNQPQHF.

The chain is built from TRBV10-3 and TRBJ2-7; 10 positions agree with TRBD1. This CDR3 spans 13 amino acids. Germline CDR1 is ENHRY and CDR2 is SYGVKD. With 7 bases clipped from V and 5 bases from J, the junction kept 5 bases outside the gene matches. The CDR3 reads CAIMGTGVDEQYF. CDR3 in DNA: TGTGCCATCATGGGGACAGGGGTAGACGAGCAGTACTTC.

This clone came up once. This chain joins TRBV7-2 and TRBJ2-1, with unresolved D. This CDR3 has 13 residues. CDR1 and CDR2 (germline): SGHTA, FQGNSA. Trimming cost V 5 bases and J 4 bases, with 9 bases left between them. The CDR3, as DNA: TGTGCCAGCAGCAACCCCAGTTACAATGAGCAGTTCTTC. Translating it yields CASSNPSYNEQFF.

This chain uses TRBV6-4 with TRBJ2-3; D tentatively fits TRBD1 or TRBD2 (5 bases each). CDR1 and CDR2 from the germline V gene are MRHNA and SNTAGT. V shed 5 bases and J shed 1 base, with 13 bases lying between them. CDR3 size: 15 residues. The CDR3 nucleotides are TGTGCCAGCAGTCCCAAAGGGACGGGCACAGATACGCAGTATTTT. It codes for CASSPKGTGTDTQYF.

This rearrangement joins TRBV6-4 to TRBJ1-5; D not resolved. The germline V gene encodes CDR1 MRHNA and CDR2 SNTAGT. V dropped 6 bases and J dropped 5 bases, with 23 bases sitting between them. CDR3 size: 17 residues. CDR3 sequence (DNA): TGTGCCAGCAGGGATCGCTGTAGGCGGAGCCGGGATCAGCCCCAGCATTTT. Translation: CASRDRCRRSRDQPQHF.

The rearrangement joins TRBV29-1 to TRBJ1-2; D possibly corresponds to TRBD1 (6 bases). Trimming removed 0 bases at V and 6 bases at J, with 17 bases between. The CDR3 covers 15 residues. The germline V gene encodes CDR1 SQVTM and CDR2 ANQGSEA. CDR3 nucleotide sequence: TGCAGCGTTGAAGATTACAGGGCCGGTCGTAATGGCTACACCTTC. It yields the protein CSVEDYRAGRNGYTF.

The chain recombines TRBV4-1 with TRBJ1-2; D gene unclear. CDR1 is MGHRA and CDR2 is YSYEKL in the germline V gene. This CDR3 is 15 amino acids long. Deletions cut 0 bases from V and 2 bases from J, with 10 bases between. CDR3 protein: CASSQEPLGNYGYTF. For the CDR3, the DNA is TGCGCCAGCAGCCAAGAGCCCCTAGGCAACTATGGCTACACCTTC.

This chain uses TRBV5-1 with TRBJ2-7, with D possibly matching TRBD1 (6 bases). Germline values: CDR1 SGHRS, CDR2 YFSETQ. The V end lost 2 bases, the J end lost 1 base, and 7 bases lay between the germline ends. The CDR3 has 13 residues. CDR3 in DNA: TGCGCCAGCAGCTTTGACAGGTCCTACGAGCAGTACTTC. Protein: CASSFDRSYEQYF.

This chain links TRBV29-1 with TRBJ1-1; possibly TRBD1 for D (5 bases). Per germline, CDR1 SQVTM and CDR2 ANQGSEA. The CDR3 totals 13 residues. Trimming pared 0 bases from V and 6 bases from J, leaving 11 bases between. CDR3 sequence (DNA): TGCAGCGTTGAAGATGGGGGTTATCCTGAAGCTTTCTTT. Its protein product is CSVEDGGYPEAFF.

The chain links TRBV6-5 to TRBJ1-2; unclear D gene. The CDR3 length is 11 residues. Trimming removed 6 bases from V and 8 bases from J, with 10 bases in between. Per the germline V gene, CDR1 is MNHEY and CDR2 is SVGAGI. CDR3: CASRVLGGYTF. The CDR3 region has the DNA TGTGCCAGCAGGGTCCTAGGAGGCTACACCTTC.

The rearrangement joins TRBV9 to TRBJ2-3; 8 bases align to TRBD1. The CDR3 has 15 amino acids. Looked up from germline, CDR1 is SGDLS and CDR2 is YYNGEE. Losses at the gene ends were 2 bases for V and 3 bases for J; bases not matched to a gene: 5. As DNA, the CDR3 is TGTGCCAGCAGCGTTTCCAGGGGGCGTACAGATACGCAGTATTTT. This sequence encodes CASSVSRGRTDTQYF.

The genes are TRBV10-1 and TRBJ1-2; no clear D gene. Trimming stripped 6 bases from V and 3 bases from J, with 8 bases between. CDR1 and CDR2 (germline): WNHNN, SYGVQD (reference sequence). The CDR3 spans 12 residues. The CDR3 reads CASSAKDYGYTF. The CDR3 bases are TGCGCCAGCAGCGCAAAGGACTATGGCTACACCTTC.

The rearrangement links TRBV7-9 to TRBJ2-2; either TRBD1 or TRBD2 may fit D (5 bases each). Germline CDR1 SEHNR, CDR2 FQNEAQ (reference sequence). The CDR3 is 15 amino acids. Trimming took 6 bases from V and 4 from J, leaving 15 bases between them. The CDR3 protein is CASRAKAGTTGELFF. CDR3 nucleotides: TGTGCCAGCAGGGCTAAGGCCGGGACCACCGGGGAGCTGTTTTTT.

CDR3 region: CASSPGTEGGGYTF. DNA of the CDR3: TGTGCCAGCAGTCCCGGGACAGAGGGGGGAGGCTACACCTTC. The chain links TRBV6-5 to TRBJ1-2; 7 bases line up with TRBD1. V shed 5 bases and J 8 bases; nucleotides not matched to a gene: 11. CDR1 MNHEY and CDR2 SVGAGI come from the germline V gene. The CDR3 runs to 14 residues.

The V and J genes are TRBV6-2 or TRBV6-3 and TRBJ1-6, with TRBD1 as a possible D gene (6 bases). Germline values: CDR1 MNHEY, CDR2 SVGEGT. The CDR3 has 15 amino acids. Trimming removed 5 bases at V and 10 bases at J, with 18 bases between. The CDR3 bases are TGTGCCAGCAGTCGTGGGCCAGGAGGGGGATCACCCCTCCACTTT. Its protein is CASSRGPGGGSPLHF.